This TCR beta chain was identified during a study of blood T cell repertoires in COVID-19. CDR3 size: 16 residues. V was trimmed by 0 bases and J by 7 bases, leaving 17 bases between them. The germline V gene has CDR1 SGHRS and CDR2 YFSETQ. Some clones are missing from TCRdb's copy, which holds only in-frame ones; the method was immunoSEQ multiplex PCR. This sample has about 360,000 clones, with 75% to 90% found just once. The chain combines TRBV5-1 with TRBJ1-5, with D tentatively TRBD1 (5 bases). Sample: peripheral blood. This TCR was sampled from a woman aged 60 to 75 with COVID-19, enrolled during active disease. The CDR3 protein is CASSLAGGGSGQPQHF. CDR3 sequence (DNA): TGCGCCAGCAGCTTGGCCGGGGGAGGGTCGGGACAGCCCCAGCATTTT.